The 24 T cell receptor beta chains in this list originate from one sample, sequenced in a study of blood T cell repertoires in COVID-19. The table came from immunoSEQ multiplex PCR; TCRdb's copy has only in-frame clones and leaves some out. The table has approximately 140,000 clones, around 87% seen once. The sample comprised peripheral blood. These receptors all come from an elderly man with acute or convalescent COVID-19.

V gene TRBV6-5 combines with J gene TRBJ2-1; possible D gene TRBD2, 6 bases. The CDR3 sequence is 13 residues long. Per the germline V gene, CDR1 is MNHEY and CDR2 is SVGAGI. V dropped 11 bases and J dropped 6 bases, with 17 bases sitting between them. The CDR3 DNA is TGTGCCGGCTCCGCGTGGCGGGGCAATGAGCAGTTCTTC. The encoded protein is CAGSAWRGNEQFF.

The chain carries TRBV5-1 and TRBJ2-7, with unresolved D. Between the trimmed V and J ends, which lost 0 bases and 0 bases, there was a span of 7 bases. Germline-derived CDR1 and CDR2 are SGHRS and YFSETQ. The CDR3 has 14 residues. The CDR3 sequence is CASSLVTSSYEQYF. In DNA form, the CDR3 reads TGCGCCAGCAGCTTGGTAACGAGCTCCTACGAGCAGTACTTC.

The chain joins TRBV19 to TRBJ2-5; D possibly corresponds to TRBD2 (6 bases). Per germline, CDR1 LNHDA and CDR2 SQIVND (reference sequence). V was pared by 7 bases and J by 5 bases, with 11 bases between. The CDR3 has 12 amino acids. The CDR3 DNA sequence: TGTGCCAGTACTGCGGGGTTGGAGACCCAGTACTTC. This codes for CASTAGLETQYF. Using reference TRBV19 and TRBJ2-5 for the parts outside the CDR3, the full variable domain is DGGITQSPKYLFRKEGQNVTLSCEQNLNHDAMYWYRQDPGQGLRLIYYSQIVNDFQKGDIAEGYSVSREKKESFPLTVTSAQKNPTAFYLCASTAGLETQYFGPGTRLLVL.

The rearrangement joins TRBV7-2 to TRBJ2-7; the D gene is possibly TRBD1 (5 bases). The germline V gene encodes CDR1 SGHTA and CDR2 FQGNSA. V was pared by 4 bases and J by 0 bases, with 10 bases between. This CDR3 comprises 14 residues. CDR3 nucleotide sequence: TGTGCCAGCAGCTACACAGGCGCCTCCTACGAGCAGTACTTC. Translating gives CASSYTGASYEQYF.

This sequence joins TRBV6-5 and TRBJ1-6; 8 positions agree with TRBD1. Germline CDR1 is MNHEY and CDR2 is SVGAGI. This CDR3 has 14 residues. V was clipped by 8 bases and J by 10 bases; unmatched bases: 10. The CDR3 region has the DNA TGTGCCAGCCGTCCGGGACAGGTGGAATCACCCCTCCACTTT. This translates into CASRPGQVESPLHF.

This chain uses TRBV7-9 with TRBJ2-5; 12 bases are shared with TRBD2. J was trimmed by 5 bases and V by 1 base; bases with no gene match: 2. Germline lookup yields CDR1 SEHNR and CDR2 FQNEAQ (reference sequence). This CDR3 spans 15 amino acids. For the CDR3, the DNA is TGTGCCAGCAGCTTAGGACTAGCGGGAGTGGAGACCCAGTACTTC. Amino acid sequence: CASSLGLAGVETQYF.

In this sample, this clone turned up a few times. The V gene is TRBV3-1 (or the pseudogene TRBV3-2), the J gene TRBJ1-2; 8 nucleotides line up with TRBD1. The germline gives CDR1 LGHDT, CDR2 YNNKEL (reference sequence). The J segment lost 7 bases and the V segment lost 7 bases, leaving 5 bases of the junction unmatched. CDR3 length: 12 residues. DNA of the CDR3: TGTGCCAGCACCAGGACAGGGCGTGGCTACACCTTC. It yields the protein CASTRTGRGYTF.

This clone was counted between two and nine times. Other DNA sequences in this specimen translate into the identical CDR3. This chain joins TRBV3-1 (or the pseudogene TRBV3-2) and TRBJ1-2; the match to TRBD1 covers 9 bases. The CDR3 consists of 15 residues. CDR1 and CDR2 (germline): LGHDT, YNNKEL (reference sequence). Trimming at V came to 1 base and at J to 8 bases, leaving 8 bases not matched to a gene. For the CDR3, the DNA is TGTGCCAGCAGCCAAGCGGCCAACAGGGGGCAAGGCTACACCTTC. Translating it yields CASSQAANRGQGYTF.

CDR3 sequence: CASSLVAGGYQETQYF. The CDR3 bases are TGTGCCAGCAGCTTAGTTGCGGGGGGGTATCAAGAGACCCAGTACTTC. The chain joins TRBV11-1 to TRBJ2-5; 9 bases agree with TRBD2. CDR1 and CDR2 (germline): SGHAT, FQDESV (reference sequence). With 1 base clipped from V and 2 bases from J, the junction kept 5 bases outside the gene matches. This CDR3 is 16 amino acids long. Variable domain in full (rest from reference TRBV11-1 and TRBJ2-5): EAEVAQSPRYKITEKSQAVAFWCDPISGHATLYWYRQILGQGPELLVQFQDESVVDDSQLPKDRFSAERLKGVDSTLKIQPAELGDSAMYLCASSLVAGGYQETQYFGPGTRLLVL.

This clone was counted between two and nine times. This chain uses TRBV5-1 with TRBJ2-7; possibly TRBD2 for D (5 bases). V was trimmed by 2 bases and J by 7 bases, leaving 13 bases between them. The CDR3 contains 13 residues. Per the germline V gene, CDR1 is SGHRS and CDR2 is YFSETQ. CDR3 protein: CASSFDEGLEQYF. The CDR3 coding sequence is TGCGCCAGCAGCTTCGACGAGGGCCTGGAGCAGTACTTC.

The CDR3 sequence: CASSQGVVNQPQHF. The CDR3 bases are TGTGCCAGCAGTCAGGGGGTAGTGAATCAGCCCCAGCATTTT. The chain links TRBV6-5 to TRBJ1-5; 7 nucleotides agree with TRBD1. Germline assignment: CDR1 MNHEY and CDR2 SVGAGI. CDR3 length: 14 amino acids. V gave up 5 bases and J gave up 4 bases; unmatched junction bases: 5.

The genes are TRBV9 and TRBJ2-7, with D perhaps matching TRBD1 (6 bases). V gave up 2 bases and J gave up 6 bases, with 15 bases separating them. Germline CDR1 and CDR2: SGDLS and YYNGEE. This CDR3 region has 14 residues. Here the CDR3 reads CASSVLSGTSEQYF. The CDR3 region has the DNA TGTGCCAGCAGCGTGCTGAGTGGGACATCCGAGCAGTACTTC.

J is TRBJ1-1 and V is TRBV9; maybe TRBD1 (6 bases). Trimming took off 0 bases at V and 7 bases at J, with 7 bases between the two ends. This CDR3 spans 12 amino acids. Germline loops: CDR1 SGDLS, CDR2 YYNGEE. In nucleotides, the CDR3 is TGTGCCAGCAGCGTAGTACAGGGTGAAGCTTTCTTT. Translated, it gives CASSVVQGEAFF. Using reference TRBV9 and TRBJ1-1 for the parts outside the CDR3, the full variable domain is DSGVTQTPKHLITATGQRVTLRCSPRSGDLSVYWYQQSLDQGLQFLIQYYNGEERAKGNILERFSAQQFPDLHSELNLSSLELGDSALYFCASSVVQGEAFFGQGTRLTVV.

This sequence joins TRBV6-5 and TRBJ1-6, with D possibly TRBD1 on 6 matching bases. The germline gives CDR1 MNHEY, CDR2 SVGAGI. CDR3 length: 13 residues. The V gene lost 8 bases and the J gene lost 8 bases, with 13 bases spanning the gap. The CDR3: CASCQGTDSPLHF. The CDR3 nucleotides read TGTGCCAGCTGTCAGGGGACGGATTCACCCCTCCACTTT.

V and J are TRBV28 and TRBJ1-2; D unclear. CDR3 length: 12 residues. V was clipped by 6 bases and J by 5 bases, with 10 bases between them. From germline, CDR1 is MDHEN and CDR2 SYDVKM. CDR3 loop: CASRGTVYGYTF. CDR3 DNA sequence: TGTGCCAGCAGGGGCACGGTGTATGGCTACACCTTC.

The chain joins TRBV28 to TRBJ1-1; 7 bases are shared with TRBD1. The CDR3 covers 13 residues. V shed 2 bases, J shed 11 bases, and the junction held 8 bases outside the gene matches. Germline CDR1 is MDHEN and CDR2 is SYDVKM. CDR3 coding DNA: TGTGCCAGCAGTTTACCTACAGGGGCGCGGGCTTTCTTT. Its protein is CASSLPTGARAFF.

J is TRBJ2-1 and V is TRBV5-6; 10 nucleotides align to TRBD2. The CDR3 covers 15 residues. CDR1 is SGHDT, CDR2 YYEEEE, per germline. Unmatched junction bases numbered 5, after V lost 4 bases and J lost 4 bases. The CDR3 loop is CASSISGGLYNEQFF. The CDR3 nucleotides read TGTGCCAGCAGCATTAGCGGGGGGCTTTACAATGAGCAGTTCTTC.

The rearrangement uses TRBV5-1 and TRBJ2-7; possible D gene TRBD1, 6 bases. Trimming left V 0 bases short and J 2 bases short, with 15 bases between. CDR1 is SGHRS, CDR2 YFSETQ, per germline. The CDR3 has 16 residues. This CDR3 reads CASSLAGAPLTYEQYF. DNA of the CDR3: TGCGCCAGCAGCTTGGCAGGGGCCCCTTTGACCTACGAGCAGTACTTC.

The chain combines TRBV15 with TRBJ1-5; D is ambiguous. The V end was cut by 0 bases, the J end by 9 bases, with 9 bases between. There are 13 residues in the CDR3. CDR1 LNHNV and CDR2 YYDKDF come from the germline V gene (reference sequence). CDR3 sequence (DNA): TGTGCCACCAGCAGAGATCTGACGGGGCCCCAGCATTTT. Translation gives CATSRDLTGPQHF.

This CDR3 is CASSLRGRSTDTQYF. The CDR3 DNA reads as TGTGCCAGCAGCCTCAGGGGGCGTTCGACAGATACGCAGTATTTT. V and J are TRBV7-8 and TRBJ2-3, with 8 bases matching TRBD1. The CDR3 contains 15 residues. V trimming: 5 bases; J trimming: 3 bases; junction bases outside the gene matches: 7. Germline-derived CDR1 and CDR2 are SGHVS and FQNEAQ.

The chain has TRBV6-2 or TRBV6-3 and TRBJ2-1; 8 bases fit TRBD1. The V segment lost 2 bases and the J segment 9 bases; nucleotides outside the gene matches: 9. Germline V lookup: CDR1 MNHEY, CDR2 SVGEGT. CDR3 length: 15 residues. DNA of the CDR3: TGTGCCAGCAGTTACGGAGGCAGGGGGCCGGGTGAGCAGTTCTTC. Translated, it gives CASSYGGRGPGEQFF.

The rearrangement uses TRBV5-1 and TRBJ2-3; D ambiguous. Germline V gives CDR1 SGHRS, CDR2 YFSETQ. The V gene lost 0 bases and the J gene lost 2 bases, with 10 bases spanning the gap. The CDR3 consists of 15 residues. CDR3 amino acids: CASSLVEINTDTQYF. As DNA, the CDR3 is TGCGCCAGCAGCTTGGTGGAGATTAACACAGATACGCAGTATTTT.

The chain couples TRBV28 to TRBJ1-2; 8 nucleotides match TRBD1. After removal of 2 bases from V and 7 bases from J, the junction contained 6 bases not matched to a gene. Germline assignment: CDR1 MDHEN and CDR2 SYDVKM. This CDR3 has 14 residues. CDR3: CASSLADRAGGYTF. CDR3 nucleotide sequence: TGTGCCAGCAGTTTAGCGGACAGGGCGGGTGGCTACACCTTC.

This sequence joins TRBV19 and TRBJ2-5; weak D call: TRBD1 (5 bases). V shed 3 bases and J shed 4 bases, with 6 bases lying between them. Germline V gene data show CDR1 as LNHDA and CDR2 as SQIVND (reference sequence). The CDR3 is 12 amino acids. The CDR3 DNA sequence: TGTGCCAGTAGTATGGGGCGAGAGACCCAGTACTTC. Translation: CASSMGRETQYF.